This TCR beta chain was identified during a study of human T cells and chemical hapten exposure. Across the study: A patient group, mainly female, showed alopecia areata, totalis or universalis.

Time point indicated: patch test 1, 2 weeks after DPC sensitization. Treatment denoted: therapeutic diphenylcyclopropenone sensitization with weekly scalp DPC. Blood sampling preceded each patch test application. The sample holds many counts of this clonotype. TCRdb reanalysed the RACE reads using MiXCR and keeps one entry per CDR3 protein. The sample has 75,000 to 100,000 distinct CDR3 sequences; roughly a tenth are singletons. Germline V gives CDR1 MDHEN, CDR2 SYDVKM. Unmatched junction bases numbered 17, after V lost 0 bases and J lost 7 bases. CDR3 length: 18 amino acids. The rearrangement links TRBV28 to TRBJ1-1; 7 bases fit TRBD1. Here the sequenced sample was whole blood, taken in connection with sensitization to the hapten diphenylcyclopropenone (DPC). This TCR was recovered from a man in his forties with alopecia areata. Some clones in this sample may be carry-over from other donors' samples. As DNA, the CDR3 is TGTGCCAGCAGTTTATGGCTGTCCCATCCTCAGGGGGGGAATGAAGCTTTCTTT. Translated: CASSLWLSHPQGGNEAFF.